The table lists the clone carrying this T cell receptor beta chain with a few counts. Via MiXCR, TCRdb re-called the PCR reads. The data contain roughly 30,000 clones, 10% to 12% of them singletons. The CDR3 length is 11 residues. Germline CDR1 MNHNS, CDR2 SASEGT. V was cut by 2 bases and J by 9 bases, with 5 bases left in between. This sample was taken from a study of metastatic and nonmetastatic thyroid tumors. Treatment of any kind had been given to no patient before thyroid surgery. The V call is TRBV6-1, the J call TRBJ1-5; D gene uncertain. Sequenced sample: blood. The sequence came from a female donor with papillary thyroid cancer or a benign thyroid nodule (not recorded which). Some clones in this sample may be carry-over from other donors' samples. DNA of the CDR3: TGTGCCAGCAGTGAACTTATGCCCCAGCATTTT. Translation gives CASSELMPQHF.